The present T cell receptor (beta chain) was sequenced within a study of T cell repertoires in ileal Crohn's disease. Produced via immunoSEQ multiplex PCR; TCRdb's table is partial and in-frame only. The table lists about 500 clones, about 87% of them singletons. Time point meaning: neoterminal ileum biopsy at postoperative endoscopy, about 6 months after surgery. The study, taken as a whole, reports: All patients with clonality above 26.8% had endoscopic recurrence.

Of note for this clone: The antigen is unknown.

The sequenced material came from ileal tissue. This receptor was identified in an adult with Crohn's disease.

The CDR3 bases are TGCGCCAGCAGCCCGGAAGGGGGCTCCAAAAACATTCAGTACTTC. It is translated as CASSPEGGSKNIQYF. The chain has TRBV5-1 and TRBJ2-4, with TRBD1 matching over 7 bases. V lost 4 bases to trimming and J lost 2 bases; unmatched junction nucleotides: 6. The CDR3 is 15 residues long. From germline, CDR1 is SGHRS and CDR2 YFSETQ.